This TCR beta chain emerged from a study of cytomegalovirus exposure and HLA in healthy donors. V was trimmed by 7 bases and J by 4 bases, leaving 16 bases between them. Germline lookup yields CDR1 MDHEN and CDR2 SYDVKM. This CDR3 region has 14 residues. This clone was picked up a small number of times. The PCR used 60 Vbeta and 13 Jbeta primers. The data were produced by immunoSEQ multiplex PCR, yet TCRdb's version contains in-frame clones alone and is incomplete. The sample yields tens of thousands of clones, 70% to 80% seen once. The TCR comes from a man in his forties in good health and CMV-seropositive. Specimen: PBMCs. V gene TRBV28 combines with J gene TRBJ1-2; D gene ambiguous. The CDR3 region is CASTQRLGVYGYTF. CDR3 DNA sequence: TGTGCCAGCACCCAGCGGTTGGGAGTCTATGGCTACACCTTC.